This T cell receptor beta chain was identified during a study of T cells in Graves' hyperthyroidism and ophthalmopathy. Study results and caveats: In the analysis, a 13 V-J model separated ophthalmopathy from stable hyperthyroidism. Blood also held most thyroid clonotypes expanded beyond 0.001.

The study defined stable Graves' hyperthyroidism as no ophthalmopathy progression within 18 months. Clinical symptoms, serum thyroxine, TRAb, thyroid ultrasound and orbital computed tomography informed diagnoses. This clonotype has ten or more counts. Its target is unknown. Template material for amplifying TCR beta CDR3 regions consisted of RNA transcripts. HTBI primers were used for first-round RT-PCR of the TCR CDR3. TCRdb independently ran MiXCR on the multiplex PCR reads; one entry per CDR3 protein. The profile shows approximately 590,000 distinct CDR3 sequences, about 45% of them singletons. V gave up 6 bases and J gave up 1 base, with 12 bases separating them. CDR1 is ENHRY, CDR2 SYGVKD, per germline. CDR3 length: 15 residues.

V is TRBV10-3 and J is TRBJ1-4; perhaps TRBD1 as D (6 bases). Sequenced sample: peripheral blood or thyroid tissue (not recorded which). The sequence was obtained from a woman under 30 with Graves' hyperthyroidism. The CDR3 coding sequence is TGTGCCATCAGCGGGGGGGCTGGAACTAATGAAAAACTGTTTTTT. Its protein product is CAISGGAGTNEKLFF.